Presented here are 27 T cell receptor beta chains from one specimen sequenced in a study of neurological immune-mediated disorders. From the 5' RACE reads, TCRdb called clonotypes with MiXCR, one entry per CDR3 protein. This sample has 80,000 or so distinct CDR3 sequences; around 9.9% occur once, and the top ten carry 1.7%. Sample: PBMCs. The receptors stem from a man aged 45-60 years in good health.

This clonotype was seen repeatedly, ten times or more. The CDR3 loop is CASSLQGALTDTQYF. CDR3 DNA sequence: TGCGCCAGCAGCTTACAGGGGGCCTTGACAGATACGCAGTATTTT. The J gene is TRBJ2-3, the V gene TRBV5-1, with 9 bases fitting TRBD1. This CDR3 comprises 15 residues. Germline CDR1 reads SGHRS; CDR2 reads YFSETQ. With 2 bases clipped from V and 3 bases from J, the junction kept 4 bases outside the gene matches.

The sample holds many counts of this clonotype. The chain links TRBV6-5 to TRBJ2-1, with 7 bases identical to TRBD2. V trimming: 5 bases; J trimming: 2 bases; junction bases outside the gene matches: 6. The CDR3 runs 15 residues. Germline assignment: CDR1 MNHEY and CDR2 SVGAGI. This CDR3 reads CASSKLAKAYNEQFF. The CDR3 bases are TGTGCCAGCAGTAAACTAGCGAAGGCCTACAATGAGCAGTTCTTC.

This clonotype was seen at least ten times. The chain uses TRBV25-1 and TRBJ2-3; 9 bases match TRBD1. Germline V gene lookup returns CDR1 MGHDK and CDR2 SYGVNS. Unmatched junction bases numbered 9, after V lost 6 bases and J lost 5 bases. The CDR3 runs 15 residues. Here the CDR3 DNA reads TGTGCCAGCAGCCGGGGACAGGGAGTAGTAGATACGCAGTATTTT. Translated: CASSRGQGVVDTQYF.

Ten or more counts support this clonotype. V and J are TRBV20-1 and TRBJ2-2; the match to TRBD2 covers 12 bases. CDR3 length equals 19 residues. CDR1 and CDR2 from the germline V gene are DFQATT and SNEGSKA (reference sequence). Trimming removed 0 bases from V and 0 bases from J; junction bases left unmatched: 8. CDR3 protein: CSARDRRLAGVSNTGELFF. CDR3 DNA: TGCAGTGCTAGAGATCGGAGACTAGCGGGAGTCTCGAACACCGGGGAGCTGTTTTTT.

The V call is TRBV18, the J call TRBJ2-3; perhaps TRBD1 as D (5 bases). The CDR3 contains 15 residues. CDR1 and CDR2 (germline): KGHSH, LQKENI. V lost 0 bases to trimming and J lost 2 bases, with 9 bases between them. CDR3 sequence (DNA): TGTGCCAGCTCACCACCGAAGACAGCCACAGATACGCAGTATTTT. Protein product: CASSPPKTATDTQYF.

The chain is built from TRBV29-1 and TRBJ2-1; 9 bases align to TRBD1. CDR3 length: 14 residues. The J segment lost 6 bases and the V segment lost 7 bases, leaving 10 bases of the junction unmatched. CDR1 is SQVTM, CDR2 ANQGSEA, per germline. The CDR3 nucleotides read TGCAGCGCCACCCGGGACAGGGCGGGCAATGAGCAGTTCTTC. This codes for CSATRDRAGNEQFF.

The sample holds many counts of this clonotype. This chain links TRBV7-2 with TRBJ2-7, with D maybe TRBD2 (7 bases). The germline gives CDR1 SGHTA, CDR2 FQGNSA. V lost 1 base and J 6 bases, leaving 10 bases between the germline ends. The CDR3 totals 13 residues. The CDR3 spells CASSLGGGPEQYF. For the CDR3, the DNA is TGTGCCAGCAGCTTAGGGGGGGGGCCCGAGCAGTACTTC.

This clonotype came up many times. CDR3 DNA sequence: TGTGCCAGCAGTCCGCCGGGTGGGGGCTGGGCCGGGGAGCTGTTTTTT. It specifies CASSPPGGGWAGELFF. The rearrangement joins TRBV27 to TRBJ2-2; TRBD1 might be the D (6 bases). With 5 bases removed from V and 6 bases from J, the gap between germline ends came to 19 bases. The germline V gene encodes CDR1 MNHEY and CDR2 SMNVEV (reference sequence). The CDR3 sequence is 16 residues long.

This clonotype appeared many times. The chain is built from TRBV20-1 and TRBJ2-3; 14 positions match TRBD2. Germline V gene lookup returns CDR1 DFQATT and CDR2 SNEGSKA (reference sequence). The V segment lost 5 bases and the J segment 7 bases; nucleotides outside the gene matches: 14. This CDR3 comprises 17 residues. This CDR3 reads CSAASWRLAGGPNTQYF. CDR3 DNA: TGCAGTGCTGCCTCTTGGCGACTAGCGGGGGGGCCTAATACGCAGTATTTT.

Ten or more counts support this clonotype. The chain has TRBV20-1 and TRBJ2-7; 8 nucleotides line up with TRBD2. The ends lost 5 bases at V and 5 bases at J; junction bases unmatched: 11. Germline V lookup: CDR1 DFQATT, CDR2 SNEGSKA (reference sequence). The CDR3 extends over 14 amino acids. CDR3 sequence reads: CSAGGSGSFHEQYF. The CDR3 region has the DNA TGCAGTGCTGGAGGGAGCGGGAGTTTCCACGAGCAGTACTTC.

The chain is built from TRBV5-1 and TRBJ2-1, with TRBD2 identical over 11 bases. Germline V gene lookup returns CDR1 SGHRS and CDR2 YFSETQ. J gave up 2 bases and V 4 bases, and 2 bases lay outside the gene matches. The length of the CDR3 is 15 residues. In DNA form, the CDR3 reads TGCGCCAGCAGCGCGACTAGCGGGACCTACAATGAGCAGTTCTTC. Its protein product is CASSATSGTYNEQFF.

This clonotype came up many times. V and J are TRBV7-2 and TRBJ1-4; 11 bases map to TRBD1. The CDR3 is made up of 14 amino acids. V dropped 4 bases and J dropped 7; count of bases not matched to a gene: 2. Germline CDR1 SGHTA, CDR2 FQGNSA. The CDR3 region has the DNA TGTGCCAGCAGCTCGGGACAGGGGGTTGAAAAACTGTTTTTT. Translated, it gives CASSSGQGVEKLFF.

This clonotype was seen repeatedly, ten times or more. This chain joins TRBV5-1 and TRBJ2-2, with 10 bases fitting TRBD1. The ends lost 4 bases at V and 5 bases at J; junction bases unmatched: 2. The CDR3 consists of 14 residues. Germline V CDR1 and CDR2: SGHRS, YFSETQ. The CDR3 DNA reads TGCGCCAGCAGCCGGGACAGGGGAACCGGGGAGCTGTTTTTT. Translated, it gives CASSRDRGTGELFF.

This clonotype was seen many times. The V gene is TRBV20-1, the J gene TRBJ2-7; the match to TRBD2 covers 15 bases. The CDR3 is made up of 19 amino acids. J gave up 1 base and V 1 base, and 11 bases lay outside the gene matches. The germline V gene has CDR1 DFQATT and CDR2 SNEGSKA (reference sequence). CDR3: CSARGPGTSGRRTSYEQYF. The DNA for the CDR3 is TGCAGTGCTAGAGGTCCCGGGACTAGCGGGAGGCGGACTTCCTACGAGCAGTACTTC.

This clonotype was picked up many times. The V gene is TRBV2, the J gene TRBJ2-1, with TRBD2 matching 7 bases. The CDR3 covers 17 residues. Trimming removed 0 bases from V and 4 bases from J; junction bases left unmatched: 9. The germline V gene encodes CDR1 SNHLY and CDR2 FYNNEI. The CDR3 region is CASSEALGGNQYNEQFF. The CDR3, as DNA: TGTGCCAGCAGTGAAGCCCTCGGGGGGAATCAATACAATGAGCAGTTCTTC.

The table lists this clonotype with many counts. This sequence joins TRBV5-1 and TRBJ2-1; weak D call: TRBD2 (5 bases). The germline V gene encodes CDR1 SGHRS and CDR2 YFSETQ. The V and J ends lost 4 bases and 7 bases respectively, with 15 bases between them. CDR3 length: 14 residues. For the CDR3, the DNA is TGCGCCAGCAGCCCCGTTGACCGAGGGAATGAGCAGTTCTTC. Amino acid sequence: CASSPVDRGNEQFF.

In this sample, this clonotype turned up many times. The rearrangement joins TRBV5-1 to TRBJ1-6; 8 bases match TRBD1. J was trimmed by 11 bases and V by 5 bases; bases with no gene match: 12. Germline lookup yields CDR1 SGHRS and CDR2 YFSETQ. The CDR3 runs to 15 residues. CDR3 protein: CASRDAGGVSAPLHF. The CDR3 region has the DNA TGCGCCAGCAGGGACGCAGGGGGCGTGAGTGCACCCCTCCACTTT. The variable domain in full, with the rest retrieved from reference TRBV5-1 and TRBJ1-6, is KAGVTQTPRYLIKTRGQQVTLSCSPISGHRSVSWYQQTPGQGLQFLFEYFSETQRNKGNFPGRFSGRQFSNSRSEMNVSTLELGDSALYLCASRDAGGVSAPLHFGNGTRLTVT.

The table lists this clonotype with many counts. As DNA, the CDR3 is TGTGCCATCAGTGACGGGCGGGATGAGCAGTTCTTC. Translated, it gives CAISDGRDEQFF. This chain connects TRBV10-3 to TRBJ2-1; TRBD2 is a possible D gene (5 bases). Germline V gene sequence: CDR1 ENHRY, CDR2 SYGVKD. The germline V and J ends were trimmed by 3 bases and 8 bases, with 8 bases remaining between them. The CDR3 is 12 residues long.

This clonotype occurred many times. The chain couples TRBV4-3 to TRBJ2-6; D is unresolved. Germline V CDR1 and CDR2: LGHNA, YSLEER. V was trimmed by 4 bases and J by 0 bases, leaving 19 bases between them. The CDR3 length is 19 residues. The CDR3 protein is CASSPLTGTKISGANVLTF. The CDR3 DNA is TGCGCCAGCAGCCCCCTTACGGGTACTAAAATCTCTGGGGCCAACGTCCTGACTTTC.

At least ten counts were recorded for this clonotype. The chain links TRBV29-1 to TRBJ2-3; D ambiguous. The V gene lost 1 base and the J gene lost 1 base, with 6 bases spanning the gap. The CDR3 is 13 amino acids. Germline V gene sequence: CDR1 SQVTM, CDR2 ANQGSEA. The CDR3 loop reads CSVEVTGTDTQYF. The DNA of the CDR3 is TGCAGCGTTGAAGTAACCGGCACAGATACGCAGTATTTT.

J is TRBJ1-5 and V is TRBV30; a possible D gene is TRBD1 (6 bases). V shed 1 base and J shed 6 bases, with 10 bases lying between them. The CDR3 extends over 13 amino acids. CDR1 GTSNPN and CDR2 SVGIG come from the germline V gene (reference sequence). The CDR3 region is CAWSGRGFQPQHF. In DNA, the CDR3 is TGTGCCTGGAGTGGCAGGGGATTTCAGCCCCAGCATTTT.

This clonotype was detected ten times or more. The rearrangement joins TRBV7-2 to TRBJ2-1; possibly TRBD1 for D (6 bases). The CDR3 loop spans 12 amino acids. Per germline, CDR1 SGHTA and CDR2 FQGNSA. V shed 3 bases and J shed 10 bases, with 10 bases lying between them. The CDR3 sequence is CASSLTDREQFF. In DNA form, the CDR3 reads TGTGCCAGCAGCTTGACCGACAGGGAGCAGTTCTTC.

This clonotype was recorded at least ten times. The rearrangement links TRBV6-5 to TRBJ1-1; D is undetermined. The V gene lost 7 bases and the J gene lost 1 base, with 10 bases spanning the gap. The CDR3 totals 13 residues. The V gene's germline CDR1 is MNHEY and CDR2 SVGAGI. CDR3 nucleotide sequence: TGTGCCAGCAATTTAGACAAGAACACTGAAGCTTTCTTT. Translated: CASNLDKNTEAFF.

Many counts were recorded for this clonotype. This chain uses TRBV7-3 with TRBJ1-5; D uncertain. V lost 8 bases and J 4 bases, leaving 6 bases between the germline ends. From germline, CDR1 is SGHTA and CDR2 FQGTGA. This CDR3 region has 11 residues. The CDR3 spells CASRFNQPQHF. CDR3 bases: TGTGCCAGCCGGTTTAATCAGCCCCAGCATTTT.

At least ten counts were recorded for this clonotype. The chain employs TRBV28 and TRBJ2-1; TRBD2 agrees at 11 bases. Germline loops: CDR1 MDHEN, CDR2 SYDVKM. This CDR3 has 16 amino acids. V lost 4 bases and J lost 6; bases outside the gene matches: 8. The CDR3 sequence is CASSSPTSGNGNEQFF. The CDR3 DNA reads as TGTGCCAGCAGTTCACCGACTAGCGGGAATGGCAATGAGCAGTTCTTC.

This clonotype was found many times. V and J are TRBV6-1 and TRBJ1-3; tentatively, D is TRBD1 (5 bases). Germline assignment: CDR1 MNHNS and CDR2 SASEGT. V was trimmed by 1 base and J by 0 bases, leaving 7 bases between them. The length of the CDR3 is 15 residues. The CDR3 spells CASSEVRASGNTIYF. DNA of the CDR3: TGTGCCAGCAGTGAAGTCAGGGCCTCTGGAAACACCATATATTTT.

The sample holds many counts of this clonotype. The chain employs TRBV11-3 and TRBJ1-1, with TRBD1 matching 10 bases. The V segment lost 5 bases and the J segment 6 bases; nucleotides outside the gene matches: 3. The CDR3 has 13 amino acids. Germline V lookup: CDR1 SGHNT, CDR2 YENEEA. CDR3 nucleotides: TGTGCCAGCAGCGAGACAGGGGGCCCTGAAGCTTTCTTT. Protein sequence: CASSETGGPEAFF.